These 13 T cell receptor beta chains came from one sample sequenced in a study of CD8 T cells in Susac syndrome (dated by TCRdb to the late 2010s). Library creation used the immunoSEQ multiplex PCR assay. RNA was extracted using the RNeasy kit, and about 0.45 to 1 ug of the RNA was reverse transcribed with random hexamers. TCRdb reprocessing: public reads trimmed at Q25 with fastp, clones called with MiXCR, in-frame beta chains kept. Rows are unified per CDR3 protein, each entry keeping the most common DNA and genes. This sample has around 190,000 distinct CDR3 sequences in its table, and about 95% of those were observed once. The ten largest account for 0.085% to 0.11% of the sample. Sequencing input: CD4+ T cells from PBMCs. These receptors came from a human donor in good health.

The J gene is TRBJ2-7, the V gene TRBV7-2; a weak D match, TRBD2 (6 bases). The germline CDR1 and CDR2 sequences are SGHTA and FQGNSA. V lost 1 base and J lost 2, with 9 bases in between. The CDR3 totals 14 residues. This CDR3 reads CASSLGGTPYEQYF. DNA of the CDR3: TGTGCCAGCAGCTTAGGCGGGACTCCCTACGAGCAGTACTTC.

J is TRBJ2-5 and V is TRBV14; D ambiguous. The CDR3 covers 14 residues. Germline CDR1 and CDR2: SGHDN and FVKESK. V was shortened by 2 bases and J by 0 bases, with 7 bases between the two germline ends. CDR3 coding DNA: TGTGCCAGCAGCCAATCCCGCAACCAAGAGACCCAGTACTTC. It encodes CASSQSRNQETQYF.

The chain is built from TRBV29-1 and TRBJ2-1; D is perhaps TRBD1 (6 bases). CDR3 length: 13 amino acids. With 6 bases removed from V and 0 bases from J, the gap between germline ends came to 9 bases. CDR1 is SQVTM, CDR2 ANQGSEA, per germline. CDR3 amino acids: CSVQGSSYNEQFF. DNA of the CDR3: TGCAGCGTCCAGGGGAGCTCCTACAATGAGCAGTTCTTC.

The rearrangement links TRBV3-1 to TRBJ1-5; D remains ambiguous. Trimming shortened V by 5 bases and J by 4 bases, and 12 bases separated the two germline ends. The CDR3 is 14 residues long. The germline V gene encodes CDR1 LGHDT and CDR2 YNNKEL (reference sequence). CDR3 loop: CASSSREGNQPQHF. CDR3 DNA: TGTGCCAGCAGCTCAAGGGAGGGAAATCAGCCCCAGCATTTT. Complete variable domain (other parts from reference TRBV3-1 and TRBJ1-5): DTAVSQTPKYLVTQMGNDKSIKCEQNLGHDTMYWYKQDSKKFLKIMFSYNNKELIINETVPNRFSPKSPDKAHLNLHINSLELGDSAVYFCASSSREGNQPQHFGDGTRLSIL.

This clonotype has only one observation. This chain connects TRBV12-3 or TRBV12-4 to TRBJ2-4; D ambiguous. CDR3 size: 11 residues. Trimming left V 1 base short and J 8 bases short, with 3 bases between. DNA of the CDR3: TGTGCCAGCAGTTTAGTGGACATTCAGTACTTC. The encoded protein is CASSLVDIQYF.

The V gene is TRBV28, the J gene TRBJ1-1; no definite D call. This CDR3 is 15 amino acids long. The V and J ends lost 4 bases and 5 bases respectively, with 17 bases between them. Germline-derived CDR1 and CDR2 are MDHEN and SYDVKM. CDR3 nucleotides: TGTGCCAGCAGTTCCCCGCGGCGAGTGGGGACTGAAGCTTTCTTT. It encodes CASSSPRRVGTEAFF.

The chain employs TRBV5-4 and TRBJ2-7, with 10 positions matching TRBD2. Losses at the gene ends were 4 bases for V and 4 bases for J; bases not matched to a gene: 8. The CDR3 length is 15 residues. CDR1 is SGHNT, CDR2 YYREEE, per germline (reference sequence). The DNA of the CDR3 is TGTGCCAGCAGCCTGGGGACTAGCGCCTTATACGAGCAGTACTTC. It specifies CASSLGTSALYEQYF.

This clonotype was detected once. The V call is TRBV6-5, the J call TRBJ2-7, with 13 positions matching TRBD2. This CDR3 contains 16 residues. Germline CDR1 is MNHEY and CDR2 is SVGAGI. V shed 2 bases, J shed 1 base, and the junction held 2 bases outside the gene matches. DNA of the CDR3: TGTGCCAGCAGTTACGGGGGACTAGCGGGGTCCTACGAGCAGTACTTC. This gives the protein CASSYGGLAGSYEQYF.

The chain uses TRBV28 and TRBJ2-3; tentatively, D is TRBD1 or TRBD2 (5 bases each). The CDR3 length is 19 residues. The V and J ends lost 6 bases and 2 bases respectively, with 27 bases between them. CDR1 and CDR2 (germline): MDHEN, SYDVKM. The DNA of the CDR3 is TGTGCCAGCAGCGCCCTTCGGGTGGGGACGAGACGAGTCACAGATACGCAGTATTTT. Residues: CASSALRVGTRRVTDTQYF.

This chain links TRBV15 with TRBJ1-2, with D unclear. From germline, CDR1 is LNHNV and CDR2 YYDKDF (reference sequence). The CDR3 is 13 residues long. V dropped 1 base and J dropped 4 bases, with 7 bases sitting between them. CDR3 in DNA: TGTGCCACCAGCAGAGCTTCCTCCTATGGCTACACCTTC. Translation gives CATSRASSYGYTF.

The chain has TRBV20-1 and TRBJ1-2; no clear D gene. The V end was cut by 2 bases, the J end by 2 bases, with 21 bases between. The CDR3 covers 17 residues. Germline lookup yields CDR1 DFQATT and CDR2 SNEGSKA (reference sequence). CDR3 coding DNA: TGCAGTGCTAGATCGAGACCGGAAGGGTGGACCAACTATGGCTACACCTTC. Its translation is CSARSRPEGWTNYGYTF.

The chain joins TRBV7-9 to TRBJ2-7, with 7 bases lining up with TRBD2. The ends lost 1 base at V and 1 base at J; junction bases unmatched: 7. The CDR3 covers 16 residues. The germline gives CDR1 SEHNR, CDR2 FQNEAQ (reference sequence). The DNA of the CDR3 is TGTGCCAGCAGCTTAGTCCCTAGCGGATTATCCTACGAGCAGTACTTC. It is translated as CASSLVPSGLSYEQYF.

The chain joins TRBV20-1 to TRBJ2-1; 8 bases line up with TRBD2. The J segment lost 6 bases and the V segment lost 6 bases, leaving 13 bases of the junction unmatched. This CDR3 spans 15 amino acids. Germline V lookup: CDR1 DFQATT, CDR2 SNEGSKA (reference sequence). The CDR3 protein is CSAPYSGSSVNEQFF. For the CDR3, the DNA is TGCAGTGCCCCTTACAGCGGGAGCAGTGTCAATGAGCAGTTCTTC.